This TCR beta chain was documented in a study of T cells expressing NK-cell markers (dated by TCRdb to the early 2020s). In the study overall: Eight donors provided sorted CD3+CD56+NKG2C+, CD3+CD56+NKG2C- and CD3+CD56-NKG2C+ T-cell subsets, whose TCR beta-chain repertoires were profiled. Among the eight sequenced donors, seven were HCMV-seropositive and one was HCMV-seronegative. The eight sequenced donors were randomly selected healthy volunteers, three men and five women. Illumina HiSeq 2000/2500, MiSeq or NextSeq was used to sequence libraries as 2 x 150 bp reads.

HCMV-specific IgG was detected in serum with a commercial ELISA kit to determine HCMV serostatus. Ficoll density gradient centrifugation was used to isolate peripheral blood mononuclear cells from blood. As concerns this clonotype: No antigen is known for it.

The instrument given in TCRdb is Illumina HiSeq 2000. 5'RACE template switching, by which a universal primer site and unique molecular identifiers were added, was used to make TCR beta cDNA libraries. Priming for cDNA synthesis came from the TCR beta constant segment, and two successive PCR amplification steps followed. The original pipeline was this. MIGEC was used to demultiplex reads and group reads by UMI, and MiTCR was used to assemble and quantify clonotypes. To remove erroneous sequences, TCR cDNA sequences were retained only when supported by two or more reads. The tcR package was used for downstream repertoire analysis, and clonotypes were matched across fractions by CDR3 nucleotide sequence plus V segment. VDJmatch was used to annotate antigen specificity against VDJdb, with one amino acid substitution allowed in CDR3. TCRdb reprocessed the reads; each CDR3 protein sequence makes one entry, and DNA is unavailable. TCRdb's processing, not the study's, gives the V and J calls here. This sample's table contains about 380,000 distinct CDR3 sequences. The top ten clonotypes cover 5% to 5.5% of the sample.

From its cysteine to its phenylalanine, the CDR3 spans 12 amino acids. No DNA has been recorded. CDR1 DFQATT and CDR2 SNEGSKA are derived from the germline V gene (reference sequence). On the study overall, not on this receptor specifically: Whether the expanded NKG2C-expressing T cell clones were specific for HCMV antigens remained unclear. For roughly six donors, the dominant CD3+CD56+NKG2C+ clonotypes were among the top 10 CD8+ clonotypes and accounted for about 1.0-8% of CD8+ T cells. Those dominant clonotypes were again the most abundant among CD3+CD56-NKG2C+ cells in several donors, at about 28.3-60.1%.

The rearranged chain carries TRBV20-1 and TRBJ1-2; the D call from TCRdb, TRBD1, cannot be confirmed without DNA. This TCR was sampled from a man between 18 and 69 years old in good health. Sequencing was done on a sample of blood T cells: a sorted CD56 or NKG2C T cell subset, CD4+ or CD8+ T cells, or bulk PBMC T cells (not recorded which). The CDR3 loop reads CSARRDNYGYTF.